This T cell receptor (beta chain) was sequenced in a study of T cell responses to AZD1222 COVID-19 vaccine. Regarding the study as a whole: Clonal diversity was possibly underestimated, and the donors were mostly white British, with more females.

Measured with immunoSEQ multiplex PCR; TCRdb has only the in-frame clones, and not every one. The sample consists of 150,000 to 200,000 clones, around 93% of them appearing once. This CDR3 has 15 residues. Germline V gene data show CDR1 as SGDLS and CDR2 as YYNGEE. The V end was cut by 2 bases, the J end by 4 bases, with 12 bases between. As for this clone: Its antigen is not identified.

This chain joins TRBV9 and TRBJ2-2; D is undetermined. The TCR was taken from an adult in good health. Source: peripheral blood, taken on day 0 of AZD1222 vaccination. CDR3 sequence reads: CASSVLAVGTGELFF. The CDR3 nucleotides are TGTGCCAGCAGCGTTTTGGCGGTCGGCACCGGGGAGCTGTTTTTT. The variable domain in full, completed from reference TRBV9 and TRBJ2-2, reads DSGVTQTPKHLITATGQRVTLRCSPRSGDLSVYWYQQSLDQGLQFLIQYYNGEERAKGNILERFSAQQFPDLHSELNLSSLELGDSALYFCASSVLAVGTGELFFGEGSRLTVL.